Each of the 5 T cell receptor beta chains below was sequenced from the same sample in a study of a mutant IDH1 vaccine in newly diagnosed glioma. The time point denotes: baseline, week 1 (first vaccination visit). Sample treatment: pre-vaccination baseline after standard-of-care therapy. The repertoire was sequenced with immunoSEQ multiplex PCR; TCRdb's copy has only in-frame clones and lacks some. This sample carries approximately 20,000 clones, approximately 85% of them seen once, and the ten largest clones take approximately 5%. Source: PBMCs, taken from a glioma patient treated with radiotherapy, temozolomide or both. The receptors originated from a man aged 40-49 years with glioma.

The CDR3 nucleotides are TGTGCCTGGAGTGTGAGGGAGACAGGGACACCCCTCCACTTT. Protein product: CAWSVRETGTPLHF. The V and J genes are TRBV30 and TRBJ1-6; 7 positions agree with TRBD1. V gave up 0 bases and J gave up 11 bases; unmatched junction bases: 7. The CDR3 sequence is 14 residues long. Germline V gives CDR1 GTSNPN, CDR2 SVGIG (reference sequence).

This clone was recorded a few times. The V gene is TRBV5-1, the J gene TRBJ1-1; D unresolved. Deletions cut 1 base from V and 0 bases from J, with 1 base between. The CDR3 length is 12 residues. Germline values: CDR1 SGHRS, CDR2 YFSETQ. DNA for the CDR3: TGCGCCAGCAGCTTGATGAACACTGAAGCTTTCTTT. Its translation is CASSLMNTEAFF.

The rearrangement uses TRBV5-6 and TRBJ2-7; D is perhaps TRBD1 (6 bases). V lost 0 bases to trimming and J lost 5 bases, with 9 bases between them. Looked up from germline, CDR1 is SGHDT and CDR2 is YYEEEE. This CDR3 comprises 13 residues. The CDR3 is CASSLAPGDEQYF. CDR3 coding DNA: TGTGCCAGCAGCTTGGCCCCAGGGGACGAGCAGTACTTC.

The chain joins TRBV29-1 to TRBJ2-7; D is undetermined. This CDR3 region has 12 residues. Deletions cut 4 bases from V and 1 base from J, with 8 bases between. Germline V lookup: CDR1 SQVTM, CDR2 ANQGSEA. CDR3 nucleotide sequence: TGCAGCGTTGTGAGAGAATCCTACGAGCAGTACTTC. Protein sequence: CSVVRESYEQYF.

The V call is TRBV18, the J call TRBJ2-1; 12 nucleotides align to TRBD1. The CDR3 extends over 15 amino acids. Trimming cost V 4 bases and J 8 bases; bases outside gene matches: 6. Germline-derived CDR1 and CDR2 are KGHSH and LQKENI. The CDR3 DNA reads as TGTGCCAGCTCACTGGGACAGGGGGCAGGGGATGAGCAGTTCTTC. This gives the protein CASSLGQGAGDEQFF. The full variable domain, in which reference TRBV18 and TRBJ2-1 provide the parts outside the CDR3, is NAGVMQNPRHLVRRRGQEARLRCSPMKGHSHVYWYRQLPEEGLKFMVYLQKENIIDESGMPKERFSAEFPKEGPSILRIQQVVRGDSAAYFCASSLGQGAGDEQFFGPGTRLTVL.